This TCR beta chain was sequenced during a study of T-cell reconstitution after alpha-beta-depleted transplantation in children. Overall study results and limits: Reportedly, only several hundred clones from non-depleted graft cells drove alpha-beta T-cell counts at about two months. The origin of high day-60 TCRbeta diversity in some patients lay in surviving recipient T cells and thymic progenitors. T-cell counts and diversity were attributed mostly to newly produced T cells one year after transplant.

TCRbeta library preparation incorporated unique molecular identifiers. TCRdb analysed the PCR reads with MiXCR anew, one entry per CDR3 protein. The sample contains some 840,000 distinct CDR3 sequences, less than 20% of which appear only once. Germline-derived CDR1 and CDR2 are SEHNR and FQNEAQ (reference sequence). This CDR3 region has 15 residues. Germline trimming cut 4 bases from V and 7 bases from J; bases unmatched to any gene: 13. This clonotype occurred many times. What it binds is not known. This rearrangement joins TRBV7-9 to TRBJ2-7; 7 nucleotides match TRBD2. The clonotype comes from a male patient younger than 18 who had a stem cell transplant for acute lymphoblastic leukemia, so the T cells may come from the graft donor. The sequencing used PBMCs, mostly from graft donor cells, collected 360 days after TCRalphabeta/CD19-depleted stem cell transplant. The CDR3 protein is CASSSLAEGLFEQYF. CDR3 DNA: TGTGCCAGCAGCTCCCTAGCGGAGGGCCTCTTTGAGCAGTACTTC. Full variable domain (outside the CDR3, taken from reference TRBV7-9 and TRBJ2-7): DTGVSQNPRHKITKRGQNVTFRCDPISEHNRLYWYRQTLGQGPEFLTYFQNEAQLEKSRLLSDRFSAERPKGSFSTLEIQRTEQGDSAMYLCASSSLAEGLFEQYFGPGTRLTVT.